This TCR beta chain appears in the sequencing data of a study of blood T cell repertoires in COVID-19. The overall study: Specimens from acute and convalescent COVID-19 originated in the United States, Italy and Spain.

The V and J ends lost 6 bases and 6 bases respectively, with 6 bases between them. The CDR3 is 12 residues long. Germline CDR1 is LGHDT and CDR2 is YNNKEL (reference sequence). Repertoires were generated with immunoSEQ multiplex PCR, while TCRdb's copy carries only in-frame clones and drops some. The sample records about 180,000 clones, around three quarters being singletons. The sequence derives from a man between 65 and 85 years old with active or convalescent COVID-19. The rearrangement links TRBV3-1 (or the pseudogene TRBV3-2) to TRBJ2-6; no clear D gene. The sequencing input was peripheral blood. The CDR3 reads CASSLLANVLTF. Here the CDR3 DNA reads TGTGCCAGCAGTCTACTGGCCAACGTCCTGACTTTC.